This T cell receptor (beta chain) stems from a study of cytomegalovirus exposure and HLA in healthy donors. Study-level findings and limits: In a later analysis, HLA-C alleles had the fewest associated TCRs, DRB1 alleles the most. In an earlier analysis, in under 700 donors, most V segments appeared productive either ~90% or ~30% of the time.

This CDR3 spans 12 amino acids. Germline V gene data show CDR1 as SQVTM and CDR2 as ANQGSEA. Trimming pared 8 bases from V and 5 bases from J, leaving 14 bases between. Note on this clone: What it binds is unknown.

PCR primers comprised 60 Vbeta and 13 Jbeta primers. Measured with immunoSEQ multiplex PCR; TCRdb has only the in-frame clones, and not every one. The sample has 100,000 to 150,000 clones, around 80% seen once. The chain carries TRBV29-1 and TRBJ2-3; no reliable D call. The sequence came from a man aged 25-40 years in good health and CMV-seronegative. Sequences were obtained from PBMCs. The CDR3: CSLDVGVDTQYF. In DNA, the CDR3 is TGCAGCCTAGATGTTGGTGTAGATACGCAGTATTTT.